A selection of T cell receptor beta chains follows, all from one sample in a study of shared clonotypes between healthy human individuals. Profiled with immunoSEQ multiplex PCR; TCRdb holds only in-frame clones, not every one. The sample includes 700,000 to 950,000 clones, 96% seen only once; the top ten take around 0.21%. Sequenced sample: naive CD8+ T cells sorted from blood. The receptors derive from a man aged 25 to 45 in good health. Both conserved end residues are part of each CDR3. The D gene is left open where the match is weak. Size tells how often a clone was seen (once, few, many) or the class of an expanded clone, and some rows leave it out.

len	j_gene	v_gene	d_gene	abundance	CDR3aa	CDR3nt
16	TRBJ2-5	TRBV7-9	NA	NA	CASSPPGGQTIGTQYF	TGTGCCAGCAGCCCGCCCGGAGGACAGACCATCGGGACCCAGTACTTC
16	TRBJ2-1	TRBV5-4	TRBD2	NA	CASSLSGTSVHNEQFF	TGTGCCAGCAGCTTGAGCGGGACTAGCGTACACAATGAGCAGTTCTTC
15	TRBJ2-7	TRBV5-1	TRBD1	NA	CASSLGQGLSYEQYF	TGCGCCAGCAGCCTAGGACAGGGCCTCTCCTACGAGCAGTACTTC
16	TRBJ2-1	TRBV7-6	TRBD1	NA	CASSLGPGQLYNEQFF	TGTGCCAGCAGCTTAGGGCCGGGACAGCTTTACAATGAGCAGTTCTTC
13	TRBJ1-3	TRBV18	NA	NA	CATTPRQENTIYF	TGTGCCACCACTCCTAGACAGGAAAACACCATATATTTT
15	TRBJ2-7	TRBV7-6	NA	NA	CASSLSELSTYEQYF	TGTGCCAGCAGCTTATCGGAGCTATCTACCTACGAGCAGTACTTC
13	TRBJ2-2	TRBV2	NA	once	CASSASADGELFF	TGTGCCAGCAGTGCCAGTGCTGACGGGGAGCTGTTTTTT
14	TRBJ1-5	TRBV28	TRBD1	once	CASRFQGAGQPQHF	TGTGCCAGCAGATTCCAGGGGGCAGGTCAGCCCCAGCATTTT
14	TRBJ2-3	TRBV29-1	TRBD2	NA	CSVASSGMTDTQYF	TGCAGCGTTGCCTCCAGCGGGATGACAGATACGCAGTATTTT
15	TRBJ1-1	TRBV15	NA	NA	CATSRTIDWNTEAFF	TGTGCCACCAGCCGGACAATTGATTGGAACACTGAAGCTTTCTTT
15	TRBJ2-3	TRBV28	TRBD2	NA	CASRAGVASTDTQYF	TGTGCCAGCAGGGCGGGAGTTGCTAGCACAGATACGCAGTATTTT
12	TRBJ2-7	TRBV7-8	NA	NA	CASSAGNYEQYF	TGTGCCAGCAGCGCAGGCAACTACGAGCAGTACTTC
13	TRBJ2-7	TRBV7-9	NA	NA	CASSSGVGYEQYF	TGTGCCAGCAGCTCTGGGGTGGGCTACGAGCAGTACTTC
15	TRBJ2-7	TRBV27	TRBD1	NA	CASSQTGGGGYEQYF	TGTGCCAGCAGTCAAACAGGGGGTGGAGGCTACGAGCAGTACTTC
14	TRBJ2-7	TRBV27	NA	NA	CASSLYGASYEQYF	TGTGCCAGCAGTTTATACGGGGCGTCCTACGAGCAGTACTTC
16	TRBJ1-5	TRBV4-1	NA	NA	CASSQDYGRGSQPQHF	TGCGCCAGCAGCCAAGATTACGGTAGGGGGTCTCAGCCCCAGCATTTT
15	TRBJ2-7	TRBV7-9	NA	NA	CASSPARAGYYEQYF	TGTGCCAGCAGCCCTGCCCGTGCTGGTTACTACGAGCAGTACTTC
16	TRBJ2-5	TRBV19	NA	NA	CASRETGALYQETQYF	TGTGCCAGTAGAGAAACAGGCGCACTGTACCAAGAGACCCAGTACTTC
12	TRBJ2-1	TRBV29-1	NA	NA	CSVEASTPEQFF	TGCAGCGTTGAAGCTTCCACCCCCGAGCAGTTCTTC
17	TRBJ2-3	TRBV12-2	NA	NA	CASRLARTSGSTDTQYF	TGTGCAAGTCGCTTAGCACGAACTAGCGGGAGCACAGATACGCAGTATTTT
15	TRBJ2-6	TRBV7-8	NA	NA	CASSLSGSGANVLTF	TGTGCCAGCAGCCTTTCTGGCTCTGGGGCCAACGTCCTGACTTTC
15	TRBJ2-7	TRBV2	TRBD1	NA	CASSDSTGGSYEQYF	TGTGCCAGCAGTGATTCGACAGGGGGCTCCTACGAGCAGTACTTC
16	TRBJ1-5	TRBV7-6	NA	NA	CASSLEAGNFNQPQHF	TGTGCCAGCAGCTTAGAGGCCGGTAACTTTAATCAGCCCCAGCATTTT
14	TRBJ2-7	TRBV5-1	NA	NA	CASSPPRTAGEQYF	TGCGCCAGCAGCCCCCCGAGAACGGCAGGAGAGCAGTACTTC
15	TRBJ1-5	TRBV7-2	NA	NA	CASSPDTGKTQPQHF	TGTGCCAGCAGCCCTGACACAGGGAAAACGCAGCCCCAGCATTTT
14	TRBJ1-2	TRBV6-5	TRBD1	once	CASTYQGGTDGYTF	TGTGCCAGCACCTACCAAGGGGGGACAGATGGCTACACCTTC
14	TRBJ2-7	TRBV29-1	TRBD1	NA	CSVIQQGGSYEQYF	TGCAGCGTTATACAACAGGGGGGATCCTACGAGCAGTACTTC
14	TRBJ2-2	TRBV10-1	TRBD2	NA	CASSRGLATGELFF	TGCGCCAGCAGTCGGGGACTAGCTACCGGGGAGCTGTTTTTT
13	TRBJ2-7	TRBV7-9	NA	NA	CASSTAGTYEQYF	TGTGCCAGCAGCACAGCGGGCACCTACGAGCAGTACTTC
15	TRBJ2-3	TRBV7-2	NA	once	CASSPVPLARDTQYF	TGTGCCAGCAGCCCTGTACCCCTGGCGAGAGATACGCAGTATTTT
16	TRBJ1-1	TRBV7-9	TRBD1	NA	CASSFTGTGGYTEAFF	TGTGCCAGCAGCTTCACCGGGACAGGGGGCTACACTGAAGCTTTCTTT
17	TRBJ2-2	TRBV5-5	TRBD2	NA	CASSLGTSGSMSGELFF	TGTGCCAGCAGCTTAGGGACTAGCGGGAGCATGTCCGGGGAGCTGTTTTTT
16	TRBJ1-5	TRBV4-3	NA	few	CASSQEIGGINQPQHF	TGCGCCAGCAGCCAAGAGATTGGGGGGATAAATCAGCCCCAGCATTTT
16	TRBJ2-2	TRBV6-1	NA	NA	CASSEWAAKNTGELFF	TGTGCCAGCAGTGAATGGGCAGCAAAAAACACCGGGGAGCTGTTTTTT
19	TRBJ2-2	TRBV27	TRBD2	NA	CASRPPGLASLPNTGELFF	TGTGCCAGCAGGCCACCGGGACTAGCGTCTCTCCCGAACACCGGGGAGCTGTTTTTT
13	TRBJ2-5	TRBV5-6	NA	NA	CASSLSLEETQYF	TGTGCCAGCAGCTTGTCTTTAGAAGAGACCCAGTACTTC
17	TRBJ1-1	TRBV7-9	NA	NA	CASSLARQGTWNTEAFF	TGTGCCAGCAGCTTAGCCAGGCAGGGGACCTGGAACACTGAAGCTTTCTTT
15	TRBJ2-3	TRBV5-4	NA	once	CASSFAAGSTDTQYF	TGTGCCAGCAGCTTCGCGGCGGGTAGCACAGATACGCAGTATTTT
11	TRBJ1-1	TRBV20-1	NA	NA	CSARVHTEAFF	TGCAGTGCTAGAGTGCACACTGAAGCTTTCTTT
14	TRBJ1-3	TRBV29-1	NA	NA	CSVERWGAGNTIYF	TGCAGCGTTGAACGCTGGGGAGCTGGAAACACCATATATTTT
14	TRBJ2-7	TRBV27	TRBD2	NA	CAAAGGNLGDEQYF	TGTGCCGCGGCGGGAGGGAATCTAGGGGACGAGCAGTACTTC
19	TRBJ2-1	TRBV11-2	TRBD2	once	CASSLDLRTSGTIYNEQFF	TGTGCCAGCAGCTTAGATCTCCGGACTAGCGGGACTATTTACAATGAGCAGTTCTTC
14	TRBJ2-7	TRBV28	TRBD1	NA	CASRATGYSYEQYF	TGTGCCAGCAGGGCGACAGGGTATAGTTACGAGCAGTACTTC
15	TRBJ2-2	TRBV4-3	NA	NA	CASSQDLGDTGELFF	TGCGCCAGCAGCCAAGATTTGGGCGACACCGGGGAGCTGTTTTTT
13	TRBJ1-2	TRBV5-6	NA	NA	CASSPGPIYGYTF	TGTGCCAGCAGCCCTGGACCCATCTATGGCTACACCTTC
12	TRBJ2-7	TRBV2	NA	NA	CASSLVSYEQYF	TGTGCCAGCAGTCTTGTCTCCTACGAGCAGTACTTC
13	TRBJ2-1	TRBV4-1	NA	NA	CASSQDWDNEQFF	TGCGCCAGCAGCCAAGATTGGGACAATGAGCAGTTCTTC
14	TRBJ2-7	TRBV27	NA	NA	CASSPARWVDEQYF	TGTGCCAGCAGTCCCGCCAGGTGGGTCGACGAGCAGTACTTC
15	TRBJ2-7	TRBV29-1	NA	NA	CSVVGRSSPSYEQYF	TGCAGCGTTGTTGGCCGATCCTCCCCCTCCTACGAGCAGTACTTC
16	TRBJ1-1	TRBV11-2	NA	NA	CASSRSRRYMNTEAFF	TGTGCCAGCTCTCGATCCCGGCGCTACATGAACACTGAAGCTTTCTTT
14	TRBJ1-2	TRBV5-6	NA	once	CASSNWGALPGYTF	TGTGCCAGCAGCAACTGGGGGGCCCTTCCTGGCTACACCTTC
14	TRBJ2-1	TRBV6-1	NA	NA	CASSRYREVREQFF	TGTGCCAGCAGCAGGTACAGGGAAGTGCGTGAGCAGTTCTTC